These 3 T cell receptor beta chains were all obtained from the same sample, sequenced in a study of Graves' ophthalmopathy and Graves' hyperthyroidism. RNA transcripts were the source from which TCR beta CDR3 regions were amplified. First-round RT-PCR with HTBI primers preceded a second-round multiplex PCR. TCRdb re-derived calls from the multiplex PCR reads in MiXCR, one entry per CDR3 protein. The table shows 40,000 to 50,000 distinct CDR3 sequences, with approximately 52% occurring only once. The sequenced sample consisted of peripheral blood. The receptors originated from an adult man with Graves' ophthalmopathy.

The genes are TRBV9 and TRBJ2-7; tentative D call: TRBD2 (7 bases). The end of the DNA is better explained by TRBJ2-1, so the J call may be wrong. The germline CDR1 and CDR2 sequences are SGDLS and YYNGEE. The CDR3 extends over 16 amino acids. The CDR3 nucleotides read TGTGCCAGCAGCGTCGGGGGGCGGGGCTCCTACAATGAGCAGTTCTTC. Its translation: CASSVGGRGSYNEQFF.

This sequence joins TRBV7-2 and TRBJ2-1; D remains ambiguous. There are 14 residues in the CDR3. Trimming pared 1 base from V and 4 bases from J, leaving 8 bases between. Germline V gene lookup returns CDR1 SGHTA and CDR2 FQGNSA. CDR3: CASSLGREYNEQFF. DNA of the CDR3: TGTGCCAGCAGCTTAGGGAGAGAGTACAATGAGCAGTTCTTC.

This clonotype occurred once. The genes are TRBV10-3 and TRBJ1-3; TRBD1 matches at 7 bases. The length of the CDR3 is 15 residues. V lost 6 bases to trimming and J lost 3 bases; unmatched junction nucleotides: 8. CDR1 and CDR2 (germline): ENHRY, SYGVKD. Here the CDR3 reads CAISLGGEGGNTIYF. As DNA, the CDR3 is TGTGCCATCAGCCTAGGGGGCGAGGGTGGAAACACCATATATTTT.